The clone carrying this T cell receptor (beta chain) was counted between two and nine times. The data belong to a study of radiotherapy plus CTLA-4 blockade in lung cancer. Repertoires were generated with immunoSEQ multiplex PCR, while TCRdb's copy carries only in-frame clones and drops some. The table shows about 80,000 clones, with under 85% occurring only once. Germline V gene data show CDR1 as MNHEY and CDR2 as SMNVEV (reference sequence). Trimming removed 0 bases at V and 0 bases at J, with 3 bases between. This CDR3 spans 14 amino acids. The V and J genes are TRBV27 and TRBJ1-5; D not resolved. Source: peripheral blood, taken from a patient treated with radiotherapy plus ipilimumab. This receptor was identified in a human donor with non-small cell lung cancer who had stable disease on radiotherapy plus ipilimumab. The CDR3 region is CASSLSNSNQPQHF. The CDR3 DNA reads as TGTGCCAGCAGTTTATCGAATAGCAATCAGCCCCAGCATTTT.